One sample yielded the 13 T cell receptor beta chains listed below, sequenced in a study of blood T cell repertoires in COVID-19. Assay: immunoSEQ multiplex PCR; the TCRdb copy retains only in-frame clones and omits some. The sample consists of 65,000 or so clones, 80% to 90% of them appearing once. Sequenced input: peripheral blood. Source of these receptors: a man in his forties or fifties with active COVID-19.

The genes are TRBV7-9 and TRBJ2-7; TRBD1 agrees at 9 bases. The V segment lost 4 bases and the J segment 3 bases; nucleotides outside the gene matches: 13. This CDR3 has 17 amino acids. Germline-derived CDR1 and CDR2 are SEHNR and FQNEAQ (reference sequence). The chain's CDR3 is CASSSLGEDRGVYEQYF. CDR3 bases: TGTGCCAGCAGCTCCCTCGGGGAGGACAGGGGCGTCTACGAGCAGTACTTC.

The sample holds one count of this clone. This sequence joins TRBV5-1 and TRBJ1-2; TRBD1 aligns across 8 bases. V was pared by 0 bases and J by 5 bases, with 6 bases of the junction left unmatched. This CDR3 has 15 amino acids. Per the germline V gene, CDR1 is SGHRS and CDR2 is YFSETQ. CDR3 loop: CASSLGTGRRYGYTF. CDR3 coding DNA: TGCGCCAGCAGCTTGGGGACAGGGAGGAGGTATGGCTACACCTTC.

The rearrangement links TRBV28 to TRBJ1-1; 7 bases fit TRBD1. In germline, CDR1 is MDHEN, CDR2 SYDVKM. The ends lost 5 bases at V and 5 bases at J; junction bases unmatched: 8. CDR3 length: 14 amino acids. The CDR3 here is CASSLRQGGTEAFF. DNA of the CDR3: TGTGCCAGCAGTCTCAGACAGGGTGGGACTGAAGCTTTCTTT.

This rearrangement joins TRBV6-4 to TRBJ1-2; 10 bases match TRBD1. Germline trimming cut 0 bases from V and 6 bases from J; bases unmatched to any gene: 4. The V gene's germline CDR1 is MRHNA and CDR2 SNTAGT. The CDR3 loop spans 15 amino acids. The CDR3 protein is CASSDSMTGGHGYTF. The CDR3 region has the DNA TGTGCCAGCAGTGACTCTATGACAGGGGGCCATGGCTACACCTTC.

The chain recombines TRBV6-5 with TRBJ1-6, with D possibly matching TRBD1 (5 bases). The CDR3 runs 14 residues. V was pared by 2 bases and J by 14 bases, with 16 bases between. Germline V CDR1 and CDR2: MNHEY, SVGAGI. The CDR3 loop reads CASSYTTEPSALHF. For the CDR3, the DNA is TGTGCCAGCAGTTACACGACAGAACCGTCTGCCCTCCACTTT.

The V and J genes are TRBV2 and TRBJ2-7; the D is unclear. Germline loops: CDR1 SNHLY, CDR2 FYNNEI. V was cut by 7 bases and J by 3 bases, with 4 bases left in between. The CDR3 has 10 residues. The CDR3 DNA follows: TGTGCCAGCACGAGCTACGAGCAGTACTTC. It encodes CASTSYEQYF.

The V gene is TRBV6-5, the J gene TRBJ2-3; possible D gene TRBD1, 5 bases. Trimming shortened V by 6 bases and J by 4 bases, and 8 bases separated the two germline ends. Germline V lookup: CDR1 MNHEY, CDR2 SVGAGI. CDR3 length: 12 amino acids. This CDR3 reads CASRKGPDTQYF. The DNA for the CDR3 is TGTGCCAGCAGGAAGGGGCCAGATACGCAGTATTTT.

The CDR3 coding sequence is TGTGCCAGCAGCGGCCGGGACAGGGTGTCAGAGACCCAGTACTTC. Translation gives CASSGRDRVSETQYF. The V call is TRBV3-1 (or the pseudogene TRBV3-2), the J call TRBJ2-5; 9 bases are a match to TRBD1. Germline lookup yields CDR1 LGHDT and CDR2 YNNKEL (reference sequence). Trimming took 5 bases from V and 4 from J; bases not matched to a gene: 8. The CDR3 is made up of 15 amino acids.

CDR3 nucleotides: TGTGCCATCACAAAGACCACTAGCCTTTCCCCCCCAGATACGCAGTATTTT. Its translation is CAITKTTSLSPPDTQYF. The chain employs TRBV10-3 and TRBJ2-3; tentatively, D is TRBD2 (6 bases). The CDR3 loop spans 17 amino acids. Germline V gives CDR1 ENHRY, CDR2 SYGVKD. Trimming removed 7 bases from V and 4 bases from J, with 24 bases in between.

The CDR3 spells CASSPRTGLNTEAFF. The CDR3, as DNA: TGTGCCAGCAGCCCCCGGACAGGGTTGAACACTGAAGCTTTCTTT. This sequence joins TRBV11-2 and TRBJ1-1, with 8 bases fitting TRBD1. CDR3 length: 15 residues. The germline CDR1 and CDR2 sequences are SGHAT and FQNNGV. With 5 bases clipped from V and 0 bases from J, the junction kept 5 bases outside the gene matches.

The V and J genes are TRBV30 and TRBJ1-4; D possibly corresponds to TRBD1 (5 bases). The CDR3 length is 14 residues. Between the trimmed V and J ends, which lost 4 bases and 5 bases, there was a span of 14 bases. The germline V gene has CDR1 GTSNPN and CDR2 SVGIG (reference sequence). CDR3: CAWTFTGGNEKLFF. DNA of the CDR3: TGTGCCTGGACCTTCACTGGGGGGAATGAAAAACTGTTTTTT. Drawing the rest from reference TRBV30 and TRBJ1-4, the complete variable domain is SQTIHQWPATLVQPVGSPLSLECTVEGTSNPNLYWYRQAAGRGLQLLFYSVGIGQISSEVPQNLSASRPQDRQFILSSKKLLLSDSGFYLCAWTFTGGNEKLFFGSGTQLSVL.

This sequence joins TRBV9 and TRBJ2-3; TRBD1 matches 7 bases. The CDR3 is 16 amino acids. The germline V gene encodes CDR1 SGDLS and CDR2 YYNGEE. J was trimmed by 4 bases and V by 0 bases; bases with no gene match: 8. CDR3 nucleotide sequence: TGTGCCAGCAGCGTAGAGTTAGGGGGCCGCGCAGATACGCAGTATTTT. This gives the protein CASSVELGGRADTQYF.

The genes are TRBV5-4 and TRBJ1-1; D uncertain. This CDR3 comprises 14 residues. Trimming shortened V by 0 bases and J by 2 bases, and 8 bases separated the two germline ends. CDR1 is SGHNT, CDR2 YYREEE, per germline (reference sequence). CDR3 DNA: TGTGCCAGCAGCTTGGATGCCAGAAACACTGAAGCTTTCTTT. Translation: CASSLDARNTEAFF.